This TCR beta chain was obtained from a study of cytomegalovirus exposure and HLA in healthy donors. General study findings and limits: HLA restriction was apparent for most CMV-associated TCR beta chains in a later analysis. Near-uniform donor sequencing depth was presumed by presence/absence analyses. A later analysis, which compared TCR beta chains of equal frequency, found the HLA-associated ones more clonally expanded.

On this clone itself: Its target is unknown.

CDR1 MNHEY and CDR2 SMNVEV come from the germline V gene (reference sequence). CDR3 length: 15 amino acids. The V and J ends lost 5 bases and 4 bases respectively, with 15 bases between them. Primers included in the PCR were 60 Vbeta and 13 Jbeta primers. In the authors' workflow: Unique TCR beta chains totaled roughly 80 million in a later count, with approximately 11 million of them shared. Assay: immunoSEQ multiplex PCR; the TCRdb copy retains only in-frame clones and omits some. The D gene and trimming were derived from the DNA, and the V and J assignments and clone size from that table. The table lists roughly 130,000 clones, roughly two thirds of them singletons.

The sequencing sample was made of PBMCs. This receptor was identified in a man under 40 in good health and CMV-seropositive. The V call is TRBV27, the J call TRBJ1-3; D remains unclear. Here the CDR3 DNA reads TGTGCCAGCAGTGACGCGCCCGCGGCGGGAAACACCATATATTTT. Its protein product is CASSDAPAAGNTIYF.